Shown below are 5 T cell receptor beta chains from a single sample sequenced in a study of naive and memory T cell subsets. Study results and limitations: A few larger clonotypes appeared in naive repertoires, especially CD8, possibly memory cells re-expressing CD45RA.

The beta constant-region primer was an equimolar mix of two oligonucleotides covering TRBC1 and TRBC2. Ligated cDNA was amplified by four rounds of PCR with nested alpha and beta constant-region primers and SP2. TCRdb recomputed calls from the UMI-ligation and nested PCR reads with MiXCR, one row per CDR3 protein. The sample yields about 99,000 distinct CDR3 sequences, 13% to 15% seen once. These receptors have no identified antigens. Sequencing was done on a sample of naive CD8+ T cells from blood. The receptors were sampled from a human donor in good health.

Ten or more counts support this clonotype. The chain carries TRBV4-1 and TRBJ1-1; no clear D gene. Germline-derived CDR1 and CDR2 are MGHRA and YSYEKL. Trimming took 1 base from V and 0 from J, leaving 6 bases between them. The CDR3 has 14 amino acids. The CDR3 here is CASSQGRLNTEAFF. The CDR3 DNA is TGCGCCAGCAGCCAAGGCCGACTGAACACTGAAGCTTTCTTT.

This rearrangement joins TRBV28 to TRBJ2-7, with 10 bases lining up with TRBD1. The CDR3 contains 15 residues. The ends lost 6 bases at V and 4 bases at J; junction bases unmatched: 9. Germline values: CDR1 MDHEN, CDR2 SYDVKM. CDR3 residues: CASRWKTGGMYEQYF. The CDR3 DNA reads as TGTGCCAGCAGATGGAAGACAGGGGGCATGTACGAGCAGTACTTC.

This clonotype was recorded a few times. J is TRBJ2-1 and V is TRBV11-2; no definite D call. V was cut by 3 bases and J by 2 bases, with 11 bases left in between. From germline, CDR1 is SGHAT and CDR2 FQNNGV. CDR3 length: 15 residues. The DNA for the CDR3 is TGTGCCAGCAGCTTGATGGAGAACGCCTACAATGAGCAGTTCTTC. Translating it yields CASSLMENAYNEQFF.

The gene calls are TRBV14 and TRBJ2-3; D is undetermined. The CDR3 contains 13 residues. Trimming took 3 bases from V and 2 from J, leaving 6 bases between them. The germline V gene has CDR1 SGHDN and CDR2 FVKESK. This CDR3 is CASSHKYTDTQYF. The CDR3 DNA reads TGTGCCAGCAGCCACAAGTACACAGATACGCAGTATTTT.

The rearrangement joins TRBV10-3 to TRBJ2-3; TRBD2 matches 13 bases. Trimming took 6 bases from V and 5 from J; bases not matched to a gene: 5. The CDR3 contains 15 residues. Germline CDR1 is ENHRY and CDR2 is SYGVKD. CDR3 nucleotide sequence: TGTGCCATCAGCCCCGGGACTAGCGGGATAGATACGCAGTATTTT. Translation gives CAISPGTSGIDTQYF.